This is a list of T cell receptor beta chains from one sample in a study of cytomegalovirus exposure and HLA in healthy donors. Here immunoSEQ multiplex PCR was the method, and the copy in TCRdb shows in-frame clones only, minus some. The data show some 120,000 clones, over 60% seen once. Specimen: PBMCs. The receptors derive from a woman in her sixties in good health and CMV-seropositive. Both conserved end residues are part of each CDR3. Each record gives: CDR3 length, J gene, clone size, V gene, D gene, CDR3 DNA, CDR3 protein. A D gene is named only where the DNA matches it firmly. Clone sizes are given selectively: once, few, many, or a class where the clone is expanded.

16 | TRBJ2-5 | . | TRBV5-4 | . | TGTGCCAGCAGCTTGGATCCTACAGGGTCTGGGGAGACCCAGTACTTC | CASSLDPTGSGETQYF
16 | TRBJ1-1 | . | TRBV18 | TRBD1 | TGTGCCAGCTCACCACCAGGGACAGGGGGCAATACTGAAGCTTTCTTT | CASSPPGTGGNTEAFF
12 | TRBJ1-2 | . | TRBV5-1 | . | TGCGCCAGCAGCGAAAGGGAGTTCGGCTACACCTTC | CASSEREFGYTF
15 | TRBJ2-7 | . | TRBV7-2 | TRBD2 | TGTGCCAGCAGGAAGGGACTAGCGGGAGCCTACGAGCAGTACTTC | CASRKGLAGAYEQYF
13 | TRBJ1-2 | . | TRBV2 | . | TGTGCCAGCAGTGATGCGGATAACTATGGCTACACCTTC | CASSDADNYGYTF
16 | TRBJ2-3 | . | TRBV5-1 | TRBD2 | TGCGCCAGCAGCGAGGGGACTAGCGGGAACACAGATACGCAGTATTTT | CASSEGTSGNTDTQYF
14 | TRBJ2-7 | . | TRBV5-5 | . | TGTGCCACAGGAACCCAGACAACCAACTACGAGCAGTACTTC | CATGTQTTNYEQYF
13 | TRBJ2-1 | . | TRBV15 | . | TGTGCCACCTTCCAGCGCGGCAACAATGAGCAGTTCTTC | CATFQRGNNEQFF
13 | TRBJ1-5 | . | TRBV19 | TRBD1 | TGTGCCACCCGGACAGGGAAGGATCAGCCCCAGCATTTT | CATRTGKDQPQHF
15 | TRBJ2-5 | . | TRBV4-2 | . | TGTGCCAGCAGCCAAGATGGGGTAGGGGGAGAGACCCAGTACTTC | CASSQDGVGGETQYF
15 | TRBJ2-1 | . | TRBV27 | . | TGTGCCAGCACTAAGGTGGAGGGGAGCTACAATGAGCAGTTCTTC | CASTKVEGSYNEQFF
16 | TRBJ2-7 | few | TRBV11-2 | . | TGTGCCAGCAGCTATAATCCCGGAGGATCCAGAAGCGAGCAGTACTTC | CASSYNPGGSRSEQYF
13 | TRBJ1-1 | once | TRBV6-4 | . | TGTGCCAGCAGTGACTACATGAACACTGAAGCTTTCTTT | CASSDYMNTEAFF
14 | TRBJ2-1 | once | TRBV19 | TRBD2 | TGTGCCAGTAGTTACGGGGGACTAGCGAGTGAGCAGTTCTTC | CASSYGGLASEQFF
14 | TRBJ1-4 | once | TRBV30 | . | TGTGCCTGGAATAGAGGATCAACTAATGAAAAACTGTTTTTT | CAWNRGSTNEKLFF
14 | TRBJ1-1 | . | TRBV18 | TRBD1 | TGTGCCAGCTCCCTAGGGACAGGGGAGGTAGTGGCTTTCTTT | CASSLGTGEVVAFF
15 | TRBJ2-5 | . | TRBV7-9 | TRBD1 | TGTGCCAGCAGCTTCATGGGACAGGACCAAGAGACCCAGTACTTC | CASSFMGQDQETQYF
14 | TRBJ1-2 | . | TRBV6-4 | TRBD1 | TGTGCCAGCAGTGACGGTCAGGGGGCCGATGGCTACACCTTC | CASSDGQGADGYTF
15 | TRBJ2-1 | . | TRBV6-5 | . | TGTGCCAGCAGTCAAAACAGGGTCTTGAACAATGAGCAGTTCTTC | CASSQNRVLNNEQFF
15 | TRBJ2-1 | . | TRBV7-2 | TRBD2 | TGTGCCAGCAGCCGCCGGGGGAGCGGGGACAATGAGCAGTTCTTC | CASSRRGSGDNEQFF
17 | TRBJ1-6 | few | TRBV4-3 | . | TGCGCCAGCAGCCAAGACTTCGGGGGAACGGATAATTCACCCCTCCACTTT | CASSQDFGGTDNSPLHF
13 | TRBJ1-2 | few | TRBV7-2 | TRBD1 | TGTGCCAGCAGCCAGAACATCAGGGGGGGCTACACCTTC | CASSQNIRGGYTF
14 | TRBJ2-7 | few | TRBV27 | TRBD1 | TGTGCCAGCAGTCCACACGGGACAGTGAACGAGCAGTACTTC | CASSPHGTVNEQYF
14 | TRBJ1-1 | . | TRBV6-5 | . | TGTGCCAGCAGTTTAAAGATCAGGGGCACTGAAGCTTTCTTT | CASSLKIRGTEAFF
15 | TRBJ1-6 | . | TRBV28 | . | TGTGCCAGCAGTTTTGGGGCTGCCGGTAATTCACCCCTCCACTTT | CASSFGAAGNSPLHF
16 | TRBJ2-6 | . | TRBV4-2 | . | TGTGCCAGCAGCCAAGAGGGCCGCTCTGGGGCCAACGTCCTGACTTTC | CASSQEGRSGANVLTF
14 | TRBJ2-7 | few | TRBV11-2 | TRBD1 | TGTGCCAGCAGCCAAGGACAGGACTTAGGGGAGCAGTACTTC | CASSQGQDLGEQYF
13 | TRBJ1-2 | . | TRBV6-5 | TRBD1 | TGTGCCAGCAGTTACGGCAGGGGGCAGGGCTACACCTTC | CASSYGRGQGYTF
15 | TRBJ1-1 | . | TRBV4-3 | . | TGCGCCAGCAGCCGGGACTGGTCGGGGGGGACTGAAGCTTTCTTT | CASSRDWSGGTEAFF
15 | TRBJ2-7 | . | TRBV4-3 | . | TGCGCCAGCAGCCAAGATCGTCACGGGGGCTACGAGCAGTACTTC | CASSQDRHGGYEQYF
14 | TRBJ2-7 | . | TRBV6-5 | TRBD1 | TGTGCCAGCAGTCGTGGACAGGGCTACTACGAGCAGTACTTC | CASSRGQGYYEQYF
13 | TRBJ1-2 | once | TRBV6-5 | . | TGTGCCAGCGCAAGGGCGGGCAACTATGGCTACACCTTC | CASARAGNYGYTF
14 | TRBJ2-2 | . | TRBV28 | TRBD1 | TGTGCCAGCACCCTCGGGCAGGGGGCCGGGGAGCTGTTTTTT | CASTLGQGAGELFF
17 | TRBJ2-3 | . | TRBV5-4 | TRBD2 | TGTGCCAGCAGCTTGCCTATAGCGGGGGGGCTCACAGATACGCAGTATTTT | CASSLPIAGGLTDTQYF
14 | TRBJ2-7 | few | TRBV4-2 | . | TGTGCCAGCAGCCAAGATCGGCTCGTCACAGCGCAGTACTTC | CASSQDRLVTAQYF
16 | TRBJ2-7 | . | TRBV21-1 | . | TGTGCCAGCAGCAAAGCCACAGGGGGCGAGTCCTACGAGCAGTACTTC | CASSKATGGESYEQYF
16 | TRBJ2-7 | once | TRBV7-6 | . | TGTGCCAGCAGCTTATTACAGCTTGCATCCTACGAGGGGCAGTACTTC | CASSLLQLASYEGQYF